This passage covers 21 T cell receptor beta chains from one sample sequenced in a study of post-analysis software for immune sequencing data. Unique molecular identifiers were present in the TCR beta cDNA libraries. Via MiXCR, TCRdb re-called the PCR reads, giving one row per CDR3 protein. The table includes 650,000 to 850,000 distinct CDR3 sequences, around 42% detected once. Points from the study as a whole: A handful of TRBV segments, including TRBV5-6, TRBV5-1 and TRBV20-1, were more frequent in patients than controls.

Their specific antigens are unknown. The sample was blood. Receptors were obtained from a girl aged 10-17 years with multiple sclerosis.

This clonotype has just a few counts. The chain uses TRBV25-1 and TRBJ2-7, with TRBD2 as a possible D gene (5 bases). V lost 1 base, J lost 2 bases, and 12 bases lay in between. CDR1 is MGHDK and CDR2 is SYGVNS in the germline V gene. The CDR3 length is 15 residues. The CDR3 DNA reads TGTGCCAGCAGTGAATTCGGGGTTACCCCCTACGAGCAGTACTTC. Translated: CASSEFGVTPYEQYF.

The chain uses TRBV27 and TRBJ1-1; no definite D call. V gave up 2 bases and J gave up 5 bases, with 15 bases separating them. Germline V gene lookup returns CDR1 MNHEY and CDR2 SMNVEV (reference sequence). The CDR3 runs 15 residues. CDR3 DNA sequence: TGTGCCAGCAGTTTAGGCCAATATCTGCGGACTGAAGCTTTCTTT. Its protein is CASSLGQYLRTEAFF.

V gene TRBV20-1 combines with J gene TRBJ2-3; D remains ambiguous. This CDR3 contains 14 residues. CDR1 DFQATT and CDR2 SNEGSKA come from the germline V gene (reference sequence). Trimming pared 6 bases from V and 0 bases from J, leaving 13 bases between. CDR3 coding DNA: TGCAGTGCCCTTAGGGAAGCTAGCACAGATACGCAGTATTTT. This gives the protein CSALREASTDTQYF.

The CDR3 loop is CSARDPGGRYEQYF. The CDR3 DNA follows: TGCAGTGCTAGAGATCCCGGGGGAAGGTACGAGCAGTACTTC. This sequence joins TRBV20-1 and TRBJ2-7; TRBD2 might be the D (6 bases). The CDR3 is 14 residues long. CDR1 is DFQATT and CDR2 is SNEGSKA in the germline V gene (reference sequence). V was shortened by 0 bases and J by 4 bases, with 13 bases between the two germline ends.

The chain links TRBV6-5 to TRBJ2-1; D perhaps matches TRBD2 (5 bases). V was cut by 1 base and J by 0 bases, with 25 bases left in between. CDR1 and CDR2 from the germline V gene are MNHEY and SVGAGI. The CDR3 is 21 amino acids. In DNA, the CDR3 is TGTGCCAGCAGTTACTGGAGGTTAGAACCTGGGGTCCTGAGCTCCTACAATGAGCAGTTCTTC. Translation: CASSYWRLEPGVLSSYNEQFF.

This chain links TRBV6-1 with TRBJ1-4, with 7 bases matching TRBD1. This CDR3 is 16 amino acids long. V dropped 10 bases and J dropped 0; count of bases not matched to a gene: 11. Looked up from germline, CDR1 is MNHNS and CDR2 is SASEGT. The CDR3 nucleotides read TGTGCCACCAGGTTCGGGACAGAAGCAACTAATGAAAAACTGTTTTTT. Translating gives CATRFGTEATNEKLFF.

This clonotype was observed a few times. J is TRBJ2-7 and V is TRBV28; D unclear. Germline V lookup: CDR1 MDHEN, CDR2 SYDVKM. CDR3 length equals 13 residues. The ends were cut back, 6 bases at V and 6 bases at J, with 15 bases in the middle. CDR3 nucleotides: TGTGCCAGCAGGGACGTTCAGGATCGCGAGCAGTACTTC. Protein sequence: CASRDVQDREQYF.

The chain has TRBV20-1 and TRBJ2-5, with D possibly being TRBD1 (7 bases). The DNA end is a closer match to TRBJ2-7, so the J assignment may be wrong. This CDR3 comprises 16 residues. Germline V gene sequence: CDR1 DFQATT, CDR2 SNEGSKA (reference sequence). CDR3 loop: CSARATQGGIIYEQYF. DNA of the CDR3: TGCAGTGCTAGAGCTACCCAGGGGGGAATTATTTACGAGCAGTACTTC.

This clonotype turned up a few times. V usage is TRBV12-3 or TRBV12-4 and J usage is TRBJ2-7; D perhaps matches TRBD1 (5 bases). The CDR3 length is 14 residues. Trimming removed 3 bases at V and 0 bases at J, with 9 bases between. The CDR3 loop reads CASSFGHNSYEQYF. The CDR3 DNA is TGTGCCAGCAGTTTTGGACACAACTCCTACGAGCAGTACTTC.

The rearrangement uses TRBV20-1 and TRBJ2-7; TRBD2 agrees at 12 bases. CDR3 length: 12 residues. Losses at the gene ends were 5 bases for V and 10 bases for J; bases not matched to a gene: 6. Germline assignment: CDR1 DFQATT and CDR2 SNEGSKA (reference sequence). CDR3 loop: CSAHKTSGSQYF. The CDR3 DNA reads as TGCAGTGCTCATAAGACTAGCGGGAGTCAGTACTTC.

CDR3 bases: TGTGCCAGCAGCTTGTTTGCGGGCACAGATACGCAGTATTTT. Translated: CASSLFAGTDTQYF. The gene calls are TRBV5-6 and TRBJ2-3; no clear D gene. Germline V gene data show CDR1 as SGHDT and CDR2 as YYEEEE. The CDR3 is 14 residues long. V lost 1 base, J lost 1 base, and 7 bases lay in between. Looking up the rest from reference TRBV5-6 and TRBJ2-3 gives the full variable domain: DAGVTQSPTHLIKTRGQQVTLRCSPKSGHDTVSWYQQALGQGPQFIFQYYEEEERQRGNFPDRFSGHQFPNYSSELNVNALLLGDSALYLCASSLFAGTDTQYFGPGTRLTVL.

This clonotype was picked up a small number of times. CDR3 sequence (DNA): TGTGCCAGCAGTTTTGGACCATTAGGCAATCAGCCCCAGCATTTT. Translated, it gives CASSFGPLGNQPQHF. This rearrangement joins TRBV28 to TRBJ1-5; D remains unclear. Germline V gives CDR1 MDHEN, CDR2 SYDVKM. The CDR3 is 15 residues long. V was trimmed by 3 bases and J by 2 bases, leaving 11 bases between them.

Concerning this clonotype itself: The junction shows a germline mismatch at one end, possibly a read error. CDR3: CASSQGTGQKNIQYF. The CDR3 DNA is TGCGCCAGTAGCCAAGGAACTGGACAGAAAAACATTCAGTACTTC. The rearrangement joins TRBV4-3 to TRBJ2-5; TRBD1 might be the D (6 bases). The DNA end lines up better with TRBJ2-4; the J call may be wrong. CDR3 length equals 15 residues. Per the germline V gene, CDR1 is LGHNA and CDR2 is YSLEER.

The DNA for the CDR3 is TGTGCCACCAGCAGAGATCCAGCGGGAGGGCCGGGGTCCTACAATGAGCAGTTCTTC. This codes for CATSRDPAGGPGSYNEQFF. V is TRBV15 and J is TRBJ2-1; TRBD2 matches 10 bases. CDR1 LNHNV and CDR2 YYDKDF come from the germline V gene (reference sequence). The length of the CDR3 is 19 residues. Trimming removed 0 bases from V and 1 base from J; junction bases left unmatched: 9.

This chain connects TRBV7-3 to TRBJ2-3, with 10 bases lining up with TRBD2. V lost 5 bases, J lost 4 bases, and 9 bases stayed unmatched. Germline values: CDR1 SGHTA, CDR2 FQGTGA. This CDR3 spans 16 amino acids. The chain's CDR3 is CASSISGLANPDTQYF. The CDR3 nucleotides are TGTGCCAGCAGCATCTCGGGACTAGCGAATCCAGATACGCAGTATTTT.

This clonotype was observed a handful of times. DNA of the CDR3: TGTGCCAGCAGCTTGGCTAGCGGGAGGGCCAATGAGCAGTTCTTC. Protein sequence: CASSLASGRANEQFF. The genes are TRBV7-2 and TRBJ2-1, with 12 bases identical to TRBD2. Losses at the gene ends were 3 bases for V and 6 bases for J; bases not matched to a gene: 3. The CDR3 has 15 residues. Germline-derived CDR1 and CDR2 are SGHTA and FQGNSA.

J is TRBJ2-1 and V is TRBV3-1, with D perhaps matching TRBD2 (5 bases). V lost 4 bases to trimming and J lost 2 bases, with 15 bases between them. Germline CDR1 reads LGHDT; CDR2 reads YNNKEL (reference sequence). CDR3 length equals 16 residues. Here the CDR3 reads CASSLLAGAAYNEQFF. In DNA form, the CDR3 reads TGTGCCAGCAGCCTCCTAGCAGGAGCCGCCTACAATGAGCAGTTCTTC.

This clonotype was seen a handful of times. This chain connects TRBV20-1 to TRBJ1-4; perhaps TRBD1 as D (5 bases). The length of the CDR3 is 12 residues. Per germline, CDR1 DFQATT and CDR2 SNEGSKA (reference sequence). V shed 3 bases and J shed 8 bases, with 10 bases lying between them. CDR3 sequence reads: CSARAQGEKLFF. CDR3 coding DNA: TGCAGTGCTAGGGCTCAGGGCGAAAAACTGTTTTTT.

This clonotype was counted only a few times. The V call is TRBV18, the J call TRBJ2-6; the match to TRBD1 covers 7 bases. Per germline, CDR1 KGHSH and CDR2 LQKENI. The CDR3 runs to 17 residues. With V trimmed by 8 bases and J by 4 bases, 14 bases remained unmatched. CDR3 in DNA: TGTGCCAGCCACGGACAGGCTCTTATCTCGGGGGCCAACGTCCTGACTTTC. This gives the protein CASHGQALISGANVLTF.

The rearrangement uses TRBV20-1 and TRBJ2-3; TRBD2 matches 8 bases. With 7 bases clipped from V and 3 bases from J, the junction kept 9 bases outside the gene matches. The CDR3 contains 14 residues. The germline CDR1 and CDR2 sequences are DFQATT and SNEGSKA (reference sequence). The CDR3 DNA sequence: TGCAGTGGAGCAGCGGGAGTGAGGACAGATACGCAGTATTTT. Protein: CSGAAGVRTDTQYF.

The chain is built from TRBV29-1 and TRBJ2-7; TRBD1 aligns across 7 bases. The germline gives CDR1 SQVTM, CDR2 ANQGSEA. The V gene end was trimmed by 3 bases and the J gene end by 5 bases; junction bases not matched to a gene: 7. The CDR3 spans 13 residues. The CDR3 DNA reads TGCAGCGTTGACCCCAGGGGGAACGACGAGCAGTACTTC. This translates into CSVDPRGNDEQYF.